This T cell receptor (delta chain) was obtained from a study of gamma-delta chains in newborns, infants, children (dated 2019 in TCRdb). About the full investigation: According to the title of the study, polyclonal expansion of innate gammadelta T cells immediately after birth is driven by microbial exposure. The study examined the way microbial exposure affected innate gammadelta T cell populations in human newborns right after birth.

In the germline V gene, CDR1 corresponds to GEAIGNYY and CDR2 to EKD. V is pared back by 3 bases and J by 0 bases, with 8 bases lying between the germline termini. Inclusive of the bounding cysteine and phenylalanine, the CDR3 is 16 residues long. The retained sequence is limited to the CDR3, 48 bases, with the frame set at the first base. A few counts support this clone. Its antigen is still unknown. The protein TCRdb gives is from a much larger clone and does not agree with this DNA's translation at residue 5, likely a read error; the protein shown here comes from the DNA. Data came from an Illumina MiSeq. TCRdb called clones from the public reads with CATT, and repeated DNA sequences were later combined into one row. The table for this sample lists thousands of delta-chain clones; under 0.75% of them were counted only once. The ten largest clones add up to less than 20% of the sample.

Recombination joined TRDV2 with TRDJ3; the D gene is unclear. This clonotype originated in a child who was a newborn, infant or young child, either healthy, febrile or measles-vaccinated (not recorded which). Specimen: blood. Read as DNA, the sequence is TGTGCCTGTGACGCCGTACTCTCCTGGGACACCCGACAGATGTTTTTC. Translated, it reads CACDAVLSWDTRQMFF.